This T cell receptor (beta chain) was sequenced for a study of long-term antiretroviral therapy in people with HIV (dated by TCRdb to between 2021 and 2024). Notes on the research overall: Collection of the earliest samples took place about a decade ahead of the 2015 WHO recommendation for immediate ART, at a time when ART was typically delayed until CD4 counts fell. A retrospective serial study tested whether changes in peripheral blood TRB repertoire composition and diversity were associated with ART initiation and durable HIV suppression. A total of roughly 180 cryopreserved PBMC samples were contributed to the cohort by 30 adults with confirmed HIV infection, with samples collected serially over a mean of approximately six years (range 1-12). Among the approximately 30 participants with HIV, over nine were female. No cross-contamination during QIAcube processing turned up in test extractions that ran a monoclonal T-cell line alongside around 32 polyclonal samples. Overall results and qualifications from the work: At every time point, the repertoire was dominated by expanded TRB clones first identified before ART initiation, although this dominance fluctuated and, in many PLHIV, declined after ART. Since PBMC availability was limited, sequencing covered only the TCR beta chain, with no alpha chain pairing. HIV repertoires had narrower CDR3 length ranges than controls, and the network structure suggested an antigen-experienced repertoire that shifted only slightly toward naive after ART. The samples span the years 2004 to 2017, and the ART regimens used at that time may not be as effective as current regimens. No data were available on ART adherence, viral resistance or therapy changes, limiting inferences about post-ART repertoire changes. Unsorted PBMC were profiled instead of sorted CD4+ and CD8+ T cells because pre-ART samples had limited cell numbers. ART initiation was associated with a significant increase in TRB diversity, but diversity stayed significantly below transplant donor controls even after long-term ART.

The immunoSEQ hsTCRB v3.0 assay was used at survey level resolution for TRB variable region sequencing. TRB sequencing targeted a depth of about 40,000-55,000 T-cell genomes per sample. Pooled TRB libraries were sequenced on an Illumina MiSeq with a v3 150-cycle kit. Turning to the authors' computational methods: Repertoire analysis was performed in R inside a reproducible Nextflow workflow that covered QC, data transformation and analysis. LymphoSeq2, an R package for exploring AIRR-Seq data, was used to implement custom analyses. A handful of samples that yielded fewer than 5000 total TRB sequences were excluded, so that approximately 170 HIV repertoires were analyzed. Among the 180 to 200 HIV repertoires that were kept, roughly 58 were collected before ART initiation and roughly 130 were collected after ART initiation. Each repertoire was downsampled to 5000 TRB nucleotide sequences, and summary statistics were averaged across 100 downsampling iterations. Only TRB sequences with CDR3 regions of at least seven amino acids were retained for analysis. Diversity was measured with a Shannon entropy-derived clonality score and the Gini coefficient. In the repertoire networks, any two of the top 5000 CDR3 amino acid sequences were linked whenever the two sequences differed by an edit distance of one. Antigen specificity groups and MHC restriction were predicted for TRB CDR3 amino acid sequences with GLIPH2. To flag known associations with CMV, EBV, HIV or tissue antigens, CDR3 amino acid sequences were compared against VDJdb and McPAS-TCR. Pre-ART, post-ART and control groups were compared with Wilcoxon signed-rank tests and Holm-Bonferroni correction. Here the immuneACCESS table is served through TCRdb, limited to in-frame sequences with V and J called. Missing clones are a known gap in these copies; in checked studies unresolved V genes cover under half, and the rest lacks a known reason. V, J and clone size are those of that table, while D and trimming were read from the DNA. The sample table shows 30,000 to 40,000 clones, and about 85% are seen once. Roughly 3.2% of the sample goes to the ten largest clones.

The CDR1 and CDR2 encoded by the germline V gene (reference sequence) are LNHDA and SQIVND. V loses 2 bases at its end and J loses 4 bases; junction bases beyond the gene matches: 8. The CDR3 measures 17 amino acids from cysteine to phenylalanine. Here the CDR3 DNA is all that survives: 51 bases in frame from base 1. Details on this clone: Its specific antigen is unknown. Base qualities are missing; no much larger clone stands one base away.

Participants were included only if at least one PBMC sample before ART initiation and at least two post-ART samples were available. Treatment was received in the United States of America by all participants with HIV. Before DNA extraction, cryopreserved samples of roughly 1-10 million PBMC were thawed and washed. At the time of the earliest PBMC sample for each participant with HIV, ages ranged from 23 to 54 years. Each participant contributed PBMC samples from 1-4 timepoints before ART initiation and 2-8 timepoints after ART initiation, with a median of 7 samples. Serial HIV viral load, CD4+ T-cell count, ART history and demographic data were obtained for every participant. Using a Qiagen kit on a QIAcube, genomic DNA was extracted from unsorted PBMC, with samples processed in batches of 12.

This material consisted of unsorted PBMCs, taken 1.9 years after starting antiretroviral therapy. Here the chain combines TRBV19 and TRBJ2-1; a stretch of 10 junction bases matches TRBD2. The clonotype was recovered from a man younger than 30 with HIV. The CDR3 reads CASSIHPSGGDYNEQFF. The nucleotides read TGTGCCAGTAGTATACACCCTAGCGGGGGAGATTACAATGAGCAGTTCTTC.